The 16 T cell receptor beta chains presented below share a single source sample, sequenced in a study of cytomegalovirus exposure and HLA in healthy donors (dated by TCRdb to 2016 to 2017). Library preparation employed the immunoSEQ multiplex PCR assay. A mixture of 60 forward primers for TCR Vbeta segments and 13 reverse primers for TCR Jbeta segments was used in the multiplex PCR. Drawn from immuneACCESS, this table holds only the in-frame rearrangements with V and J called that TCRdb kept. Clones are partly lost; checked studies trace under half to an unresolved V gene and leave the rest unexplained. The sample table holds about 160,000 clones, of which approximately 80% were seen once. The ten largest clones add up to approximately 7% of the sample. Sequenced: PBMCs. The receptors come from a woman aged 25 to 39 in good health and CMV-seropositive.

The count of this clone is one. The CDR3 DNA sequence: TGTGCCACCAGCAGAGACGGGGACACGTACTCCTACGAGCAGTACTTC. It translates to CATSRDGDTYSYEQYF. The chain employs TRBV15 and TRBJ2-7, with TRBD1 as a possible D gene (6 bases). The CDR3 contains 16 residues. CDR1 is LNHNV and CDR2 is YYDKDF in the germline V gene (reference sequence). Trimming took off 0 bases at V and 0 bases at J, with 12 bases between the two ends.

The genes are TRBV19 and TRBJ1-1; D is ambiguous. This CDR3 has 15 residues. V dropped 7 bases and J dropped 1 base, with 16 bases sitting between them. The germline V gene encodes CDR1 LNHDA and CDR2 SQIVND (reference sequence). The CDR3 bases are TGTGCCAGTATGTTATCCGGACTCCCGAACACTGAAGCTTTCTTT. It translates to CASMLSGLPNTEAFF.

This clone was seen once. The rearrangement joins TRBV30 to TRBJ1-1, with a possible D match to TRBD1 (5 bases). The CDR3 loop spans 15 amino acids. Germline values: CDR1 GTSNPN, CDR2 SVGIG (reference sequence). The V end was cut by 4 bases, the J end by 2 bases, with 17 bases between. The CDR3 loop is CAWKAWGGKNTEAFF. DNA for the CDR3: TGTGCCTGGAAAGCTTGGGGGGGGAAAAACACTGAAGCTTTCTTT.

This clone was detected only once. The CDR3 here is CASSFWVEDGEAFF. The CDR3, as DNA: TGTGCCAGCAGTTTTTGGGTTGAGGATGGTGAAGCTTTCTTT. The chain links TRBV6-5 to TRBJ1-1; D is unresolved. The CDR3 length is 14 residues. Germline CDR1 is MNHEY and CDR2 is SVGAGI. Trimming left V 4 bases short and J 7 bases short, with 16 bases between.

This clone appeared a few times. This chain uses TRBV4-1 with TRBJ2-7, with D tentatively TRBD2 (6 bases). Germline assignment: CDR1 MGHRA and CDR2 YSYEKL. This CDR3 has 15 amino acids. V was pared by 0 bases and J by 6 bases, with 15 bases between. The CDR3 region is CASSQDSQGGREQYF. The CDR3 region has the DNA TGCGCCAGCAGCCAAGATTCCCAGGGAGGTCGCGAGCAGTACTTC.

The V call is TRBV2, the J call TRBJ1-2; D is unresolved. The CDR3 sequence is 13 residues long. The V end lost 1 base, the J end lost 8 bases, and 11 bases lay between the germline ends. Germline CDR1 SNHLY, CDR2 FYNNEI. Here the CDR3 reads CASSEEVGSGYTF. CDR3 bases: TGTGCCAGCAGTGAAGAGGTGGGGAGCGGCTACACCTTC.

The chain links TRBV7-3 to TRBJ2-1; D perhaps matches TRBD1 (5 bases). V was shortened by 5 bases and J by 3 bases, with 8 bases between the two germline ends. This CDR3 is 13 amino acids long. Germline V gene data show CDR1 as SGHTA and CDR2 as FQGTGA. Here the CDR3 reads CASSQGHYNEQFF. In nucleotides, the CDR3 is TGTGCCAGCAGCCAAGGACACTACAATGAGCAGTTCTTC.

The CDR3 sequence: CASSLEGQGVYKETQYF. CDR3 nucleotides: TGTGCCAGCAGCTTGGAGGGACAGGGGGTTTACAAAGAGACCCAGTACTTC. V usage is TRBV5-8 and J usage is TRBJ2-5, with TRBD1 matching 11 bases. The V and J ends lost 0 bases and 3 bases, in that order; junction bases with no gene match: 7. This CDR3 contains 17 residues. The germline V gene has CDR1 SGHTS and CDR2 YDEGEE.

The V call is TRBV28, the J call TRBJ1-5; tentative D call: TRBD1 (6 bases). The germline V gene encodes CDR1 MDHEN and CDR2 SYDVKM. This CDR3 comprises 13 residues. Trimming took 5 bases from V and 6 from J, leaving 11 bases between them. The CDR3 here is CASSGTRGQPQHF. The CDR3 region has the DNA TGTGCCAGCAGTGGGACAAGAGGTCAGCCCCAGCATTTT.

This sequence joins TRBV11-2 and TRBJ2-3; 10 nucleotides line up with TRBD2. V was clipped by 1 base and J by 5 bases; unmatched bases: 6. Germline loops: CDR1 SGHAT, CDR2 FQNNGV. The CDR3 runs 16 residues. CDR3 region: CASSLGAGGHGDTQYF. The DNA of the CDR3 is TGTGCCAGCAGCTTAGGAGCGGGGGGGCACGGAGATACGCAGTATTTT. The whole variable domain, remainder taken from reference TRBV11-2 and TRBJ2-3, is EAGVAQSPRYKIIEKRQSVAFWCNPISGHATLYWYQQILGQGPKLLIQFQNNGVVDDSQLPKDRFSAERLKGVDSTLKIQPAKLEDSAVYLCASSLGAGGHGDTQYFGPGTRLTVL.

This CDR3 reads CASSSPDRSSYNEQFF. The DNA for the CDR3 is TGTGCCAGCAGCTCTCCGGACAGAAGCTCCTACAATGAGCAGTTCTTC. The chain combines TRBV7-6 with TRBJ2-1; D may be TRBD1 (6 bases). V shed 4 bases and J shed 0 bases, with 13 bases lying between them. Germline-derived CDR1 and CDR2 are SGHVS and FNYEAQ. The CDR3 runs to 16 residues.

The chain links TRBV2 to TRBJ2-1; TRBD2 agrees at 10 bases. This CDR3 region has 15 residues. Germline trimming cut 5 bases from V and 0 bases from J; bases unmatched to any gene: 1. Per germline, CDR1 SNHLY and CDR2 FYNNEI. This chain's CDR3 is CASSLAGGSYNEQFF. The CDR3 DNA is TGTGCCAGCAGTTTAGCGGGGGGCTCCTACAATGAGCAGTTCTTC.

This clone was picked up a small number of times. This chain connects TRBV6-4 to TRBJ2-3; D is unclear. CDR3 length: 13 amino acids. CDR1 and CDR2 (germline): MRHNA, SNTAGT. V was clipped by 4 bases and J by 6 bases, with 11 bases between them. CDR3 nucleotide sequence: TGTGCCAGCAGTGTTCAGCGTAGTGATACGCAGTATTTT. Protein: CASSVQRSDTQYF.

The gene calls are TRBV10-3 and TRBJ2-3; possibly TRBD1 for D (5 bases). The CDR3 covers 15 residues. The V end lost 7 bases, the J end lost 1 base, and 15 bases lay between the germline ends. The germline CDR1 and CDR2 sequences are ENHRY and SYGVKD. CDR3 in amino acids: CAITSTTAGTDTQYF. The DNA of the CDR3 is TGTGCCATCACCTCTACGACAGCCGGCACAGATACGCAGTATTTT.

The chain joins TRBV6-5 to TRBJ2-2; the D is unclear. This CDR3 is built from 14 residues. V lost 4 bases, J lost 1 base, and 7 bases lay in between. The germline gives CDR1 MNHEY, CDR2 SVGAGI. CDR3 nucleotides: TGTGCCAGCAGTTTTACACAGAACACCGGGGAGCTGTTTTTT. This gives the protein CASSFTQNTGELFF.

The chain joins TRBV28 to TRBJ1-5; a weak D match, TRBD1 (6 bases). V shed 8 bases and J shed 0 bases, with 29 bases lying between them. CDR3 length equals 20 residues. Germline V lookup: CDR1 MDHEN, CDR2 SYDVKM. The CDR3 nucleotides read TGTGCCAGCTCTTTCCTGCGGGAGGACAGTCCCAACTATAGCAATCAGCCCCAGCATTTT. It codes for CASSFLREDSPNYSNQPQHF. Together with reference TRBV28 and TRBJ1-5, the CDR3 gives the full variable domain: DVKVTQSSRYLVKRTGEKVFLECVQDMDHENMFWYRQDPGLGLRLIYFSYDVKMKEKGDIPEGYSVSREKKERFSLILESASTNQTSMYLCASSFLREDSPNYSNQPQHFGDGTRLSIL.